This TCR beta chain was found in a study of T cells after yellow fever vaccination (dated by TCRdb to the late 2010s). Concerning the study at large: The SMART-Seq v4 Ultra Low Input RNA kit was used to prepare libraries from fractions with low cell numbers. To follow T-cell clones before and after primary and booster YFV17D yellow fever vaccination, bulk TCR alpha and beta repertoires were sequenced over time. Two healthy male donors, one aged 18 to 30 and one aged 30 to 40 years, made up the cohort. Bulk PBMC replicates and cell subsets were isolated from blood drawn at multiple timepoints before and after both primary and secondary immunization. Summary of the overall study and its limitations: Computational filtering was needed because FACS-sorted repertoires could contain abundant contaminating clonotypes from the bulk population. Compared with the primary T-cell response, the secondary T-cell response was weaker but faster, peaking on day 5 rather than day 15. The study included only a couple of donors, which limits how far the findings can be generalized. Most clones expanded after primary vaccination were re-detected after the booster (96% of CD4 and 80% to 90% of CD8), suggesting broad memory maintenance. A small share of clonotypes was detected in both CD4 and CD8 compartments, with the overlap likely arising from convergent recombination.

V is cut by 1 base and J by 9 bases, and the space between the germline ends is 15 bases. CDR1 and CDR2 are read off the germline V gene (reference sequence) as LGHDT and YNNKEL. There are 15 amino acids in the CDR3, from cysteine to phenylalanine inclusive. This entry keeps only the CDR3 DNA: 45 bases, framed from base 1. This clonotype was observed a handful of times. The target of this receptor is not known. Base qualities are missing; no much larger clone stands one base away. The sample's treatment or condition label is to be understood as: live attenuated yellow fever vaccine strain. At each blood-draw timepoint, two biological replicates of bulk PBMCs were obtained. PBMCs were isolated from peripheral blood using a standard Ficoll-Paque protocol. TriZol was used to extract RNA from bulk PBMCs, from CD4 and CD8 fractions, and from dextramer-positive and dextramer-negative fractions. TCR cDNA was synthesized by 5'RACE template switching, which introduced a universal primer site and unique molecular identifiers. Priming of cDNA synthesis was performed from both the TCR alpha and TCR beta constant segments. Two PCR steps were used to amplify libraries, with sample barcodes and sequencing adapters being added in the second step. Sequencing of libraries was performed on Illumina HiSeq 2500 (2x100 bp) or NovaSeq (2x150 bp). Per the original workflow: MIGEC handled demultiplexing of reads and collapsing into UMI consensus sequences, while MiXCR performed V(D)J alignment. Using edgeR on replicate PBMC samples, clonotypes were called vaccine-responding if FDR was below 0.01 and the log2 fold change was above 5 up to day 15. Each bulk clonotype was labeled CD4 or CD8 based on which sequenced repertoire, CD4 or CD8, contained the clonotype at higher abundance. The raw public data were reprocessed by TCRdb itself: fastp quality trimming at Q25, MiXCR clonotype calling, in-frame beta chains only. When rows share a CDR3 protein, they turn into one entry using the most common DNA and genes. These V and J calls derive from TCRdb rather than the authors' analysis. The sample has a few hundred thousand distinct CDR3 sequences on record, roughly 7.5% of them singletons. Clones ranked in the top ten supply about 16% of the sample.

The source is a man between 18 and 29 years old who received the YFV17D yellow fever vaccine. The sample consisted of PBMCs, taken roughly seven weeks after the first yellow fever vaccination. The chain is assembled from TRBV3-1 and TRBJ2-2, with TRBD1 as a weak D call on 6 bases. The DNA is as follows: TGTGCCAGCAGCCAAGGGACAGCTTCCCACCGGGAGCTGTTTTTT. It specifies CASSQGTASHRELFF.